This T cell receptor beta chain originates from a study of technical replicates of blood from a few donors. The protocol was immunoSEQ multiplex PCR, while the TCRdb copy is restricted to in-frame clones and leaves out a portion. This table has about 49,000 clones, roughly 90% appearing once. The CDR3 is 14 amino acids. Germline lookup yields CDR1 GTSNPN and CDR2 SVGIG (reference sequence). V dropped 0 bases and J dropped 4 bases, with 12 bases sitting between them. V usage is TRBV30 and J usage is TRBJ1-1, with TRBD1 as a possible D gene (6 bases). The sequencing sample was made of PBMCs. The receptor was isolated from a human donor in good health. Some clones in this sample may be carry-over from other donors' samples. In nucleotides, the CDR3 is TGTGCCTGGAGTGTTGGTTGGGGGCTCACTGAAGCTTTCTTT. Residues: CAWSVGWGLTEAFF.